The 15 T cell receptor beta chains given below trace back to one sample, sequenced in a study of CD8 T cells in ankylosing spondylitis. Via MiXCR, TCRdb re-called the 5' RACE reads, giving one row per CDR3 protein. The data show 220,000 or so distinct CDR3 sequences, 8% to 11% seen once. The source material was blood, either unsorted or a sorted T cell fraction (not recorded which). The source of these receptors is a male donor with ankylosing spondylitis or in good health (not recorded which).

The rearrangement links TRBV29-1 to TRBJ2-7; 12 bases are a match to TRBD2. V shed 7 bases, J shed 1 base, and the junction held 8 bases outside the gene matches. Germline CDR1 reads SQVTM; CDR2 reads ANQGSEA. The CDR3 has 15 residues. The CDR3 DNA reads TGCAGCGCAAAGACTAGCGGGGGTGGGTCCTACGAGCAGTACTTC. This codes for CSAKTSGGGSYEQYF.

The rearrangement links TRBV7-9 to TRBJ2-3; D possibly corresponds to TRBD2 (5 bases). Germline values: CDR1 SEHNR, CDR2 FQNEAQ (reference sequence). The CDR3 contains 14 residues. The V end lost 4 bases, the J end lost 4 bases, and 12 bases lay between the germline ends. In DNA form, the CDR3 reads TGTGCCAGCAGCTATGGACTTGGGGCAGATACGCAGTATTTT. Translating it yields CASSYGLGADTQYF.

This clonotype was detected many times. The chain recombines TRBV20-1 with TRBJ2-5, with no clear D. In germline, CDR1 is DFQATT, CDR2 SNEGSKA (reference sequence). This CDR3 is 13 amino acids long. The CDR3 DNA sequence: TGCAGCGTCCAGACCCAGGCGGAAGAGACCCAGTACTTC. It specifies CSVQTQAEETQYF.

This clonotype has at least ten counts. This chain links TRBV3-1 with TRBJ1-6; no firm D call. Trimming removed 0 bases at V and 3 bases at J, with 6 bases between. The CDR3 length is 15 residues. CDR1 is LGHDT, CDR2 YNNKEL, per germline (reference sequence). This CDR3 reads CASSQDTVYNSPLHF. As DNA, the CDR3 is TGTGCCAGCAGCCAAGACACAGTCTATAATTCACCCCTCCACTTT.

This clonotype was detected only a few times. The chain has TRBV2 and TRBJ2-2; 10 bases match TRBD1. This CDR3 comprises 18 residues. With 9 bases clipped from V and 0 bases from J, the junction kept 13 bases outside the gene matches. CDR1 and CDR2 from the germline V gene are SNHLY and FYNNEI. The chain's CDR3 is CASTGGTGQGPNTGELFF. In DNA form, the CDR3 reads TGTGCCAGTACCGGGGGTACGGGACAGGGGCCGAACACCGGGGAGCTGTTTTTT.

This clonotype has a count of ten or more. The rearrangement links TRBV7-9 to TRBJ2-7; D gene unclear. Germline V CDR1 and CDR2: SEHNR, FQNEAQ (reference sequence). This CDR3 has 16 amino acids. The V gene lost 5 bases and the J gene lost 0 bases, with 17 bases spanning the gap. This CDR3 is CASSLDSASYSYEQYF. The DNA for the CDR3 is TGTGCCAGCAGCCTTGATTCGGCGTCGTACTCCTACGAGCAGTACTTC.

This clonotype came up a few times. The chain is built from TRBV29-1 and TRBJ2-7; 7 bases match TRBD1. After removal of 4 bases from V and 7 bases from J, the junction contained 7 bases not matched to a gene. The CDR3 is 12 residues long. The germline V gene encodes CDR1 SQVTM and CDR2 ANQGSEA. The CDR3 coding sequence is TGCAGCGTTGTGAGACAGGGCAAAGAGCAGTACTTC. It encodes CSVVRQGKEQYF.

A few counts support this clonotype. Here the CDR3 DNA reads TGCGCCAGCAGCTCGGTAGGGGTCCCCCAAGAGACCCAGTACTTC. Protein sequence: CASSSVGVPQETQYF. The chain is built from TRBV5-1 and TRBJ2-5; TRBD1 might be the D (5 bases). Trimming pared 3 bases from V and 1 base from J, leaving 13 bases between. Germline CDR1 is SGHRS and CDR2 is YFSETQ. The CDR3 sequence is 15 residues long.

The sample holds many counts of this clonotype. The CDR3: CSARDSSRGLGTRYSNQPQHF. CDR3 nucleotide sequence: TGCAGTGCTAGAGATTCGTCCCGGGGCCTGGGGACACGCTATAGCAATCAGCCCCAGCATTTT. J is TRBJ1-5 and V is TRBV20-1, with a tentative D call TRBD1 (6 bases). The CDR3 extends over 21 amino acids. CDR1 is DFQATT, CDR2 SNEGSKA, per germline (reference sequence). Trimming pared 0 bases from V and 0 bases from J, leaving 27 bases between.

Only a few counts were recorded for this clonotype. CDR3 coding DNA: TGTGCCAGCACTCTAAGTGCAGGGATGAATGAAAAACTGTTTTTT. Translation gives CASTLSAGMNEKLFF. The gene calls are TRBV9 and TRBJ1-4; the D gene is possibly TRBD1 (5 bases). In germline, CDR1 is SGDLS, CDR2 YYNGEE. V lost 6 bases and J 5 bases, leaving 17 bases between the germline ends. This CDR3 has 15 residues. Full variable domain (rest looked up from reference TRBV9 and TRBJ1-4): DSGVTQTPKHLITATGQRVTLRCSPRSGDLSVYWYQQSLDQGLQFLIQYYNGEERAKGNILERFSAQQFPDLHSELNLSSLELGDSALYFCASTLSAGMNEKLFFGSGTQLSVL.

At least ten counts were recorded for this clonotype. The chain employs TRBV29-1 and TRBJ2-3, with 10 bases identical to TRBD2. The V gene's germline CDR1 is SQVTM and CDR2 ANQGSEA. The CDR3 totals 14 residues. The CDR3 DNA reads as TGCAGGGACACACTAGCGGGAAGCACAGATACGCAGTATTTT. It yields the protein CRDTLAGSTDTQYF.

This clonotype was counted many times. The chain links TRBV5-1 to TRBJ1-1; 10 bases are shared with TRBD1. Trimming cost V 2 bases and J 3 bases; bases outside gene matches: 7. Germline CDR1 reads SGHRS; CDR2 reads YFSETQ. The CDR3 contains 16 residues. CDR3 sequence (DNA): TGCGCCAGCAGCTTCCCCGACAGGGGGCGGGACACTGAAGCTTTCTTT. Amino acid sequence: CASSFPDRGRDTEAFF.

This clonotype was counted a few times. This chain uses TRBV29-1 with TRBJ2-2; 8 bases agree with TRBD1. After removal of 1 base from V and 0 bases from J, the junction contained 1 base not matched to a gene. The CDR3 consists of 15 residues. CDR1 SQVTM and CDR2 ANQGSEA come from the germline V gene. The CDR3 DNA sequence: TGCAGCGTTGAAGGGGGACAGGCGAACACCGGGGAGCTGTTTTTT. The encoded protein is CSVEGGQANTGELFF.

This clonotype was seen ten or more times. The chain's CDR3 is CSRDSQGPNEQFF. CDR3 DNA: TGCAGCCGGGACTCCCAAGGGCCCAATGAGCAGTTCTTC. V gene TRBV20-1 combines with J gene TRBJ2-1, with a weak D call TRBD2 (6 bases). Germline loops: CDR1 DFQATT, CDR2 SNEGSKA (reference sequence). The CDR3 has 13 residues.

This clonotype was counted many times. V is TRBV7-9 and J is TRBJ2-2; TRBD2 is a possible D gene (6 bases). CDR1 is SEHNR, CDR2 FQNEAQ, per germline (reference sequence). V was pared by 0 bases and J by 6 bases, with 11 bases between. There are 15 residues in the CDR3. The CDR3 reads CASSLALGEAGELFF. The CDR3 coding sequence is TGTGCCAGCAGCTTAGCGCTCGGGGAGGCCGGGGAGCTGTTTTTT.